These 18 T cell receptor beta chains share one sample of origin, sequenced in a study of shared clonotypes between healthy human individuals. The protocol was immunoSEQ multiplex PCR, while the TCRdb copy is restricted to in-frame clones and leaves out a portion. The repertoire includes millions of clones, roughly 94% of them detected once, and 0.1% to 0.15% sits in the top ten. The sequencing input was naive CD4+ T cells sorted from blood. Noted subset: CD45RA+ positively selected. The source of these receptors is a man between 18 and 29 years old in good health.

This clone appeared a single time. The V gene is TRBV6-4, the J gene TRBJ2-7, with a possible D match to TRBD2 (5 bases). The CDR3 is made up of 18 amino acids. V lost 0 bases and J 0 bases, leaving 18 bases between the germline ends. Per the germline V gene, CDR1 is MRHNA and CDR2 is SNTAGT. The CDR3 loop is CASSDSNVVRTSSYEQYF. The CDR3 nucleotides are TGTGCCAGCAGTGACTCGAATGTAGTTAGGACTTCCTCCTACGAGCAGTACTTC.

The genes are TRBV4-1 and TRBJ2-2; 9 bases fit TRBD2. The V gene's germline CDR1 is MGHRA and CDR2 YSYEKL. V trimming: 3 bases; J trimming: 6 bases; junction bases outside the gene matches: 5. This CDR3 is built from 15 residues. CDR3 DNA sequence: TGCGCCAGCAGCCAGGGCGGGAGGGTAGCCGGGGAGCTGTTTTTT. Protein sequence: CASSQGGRVAGELFF.

This chain connects TRBV4-1 to TRBJ2-5; D gene unclear. From germline, CDR1 is MGHRA and CDR2 YSYEKL. V was trimmed by 4 bases and J by 5 bases, leaving 17 bases between them. This CDR3 comprises 15 residues. This chain's CDR3 is CASSLWGLSAETQYF. The CDR3 DNA reads TGCGCCAGCAGCCTCTGGGGTCTCAGTGCCGAGACCCAGTACTTC.

This clone was seen just once. The sample holds other DNA sequences that translate to the same CDR3. The V call is TRBV5-4, the J call TRBJ2-1; the match to TRBD2 covers 9 bases. CDR3 length: 14 residues. The junction had 1 base not matched to a gene; V was cut back by 3 bases and J by 3 bases. CDR1 and CDR2 from the germline V gene are SGHNT and YYREEE (reference sequence). The CDR3 DNA is TGTGCCAGCAGCTCGACTAGCGGCTACAATGAGCAGTTCTTC. Its translation: CASSSTSGYNEQFF. The full variable domain, completed using reference TRBV5-4 and TRBJ2-1, is ETGVTQSPTHLIKTRGQQVTLRCSSQSGHNTVSWYQQALGQGPQFIFQYYREEENGRGNFPPRFSGLQFPNYSSELNVNALELDDSALYLCASSSTSGYNEQFFGPGTRLTVL.

A single count supports this clone. The CDR3 reads CASSRNRDTQYF. The CDR3 DNA follows: TGTGCCAGCAGTCGAAATAGGGATACGCAGTATTTT. The J gene is TRBJ2-3, the V gene TRBV11-2; D not certain. CDR1 and CDR2 from the germline V gene are SGHAT and FQNNGV. The CDR3 extends over 12 amino acids. Trimming took off 6 bases at V and 6 bases at J, with 10 bases between the two ends.

A single count supports this clone. CDR3 sequence: CASSETPSSYNEQFF. The CDR3 coding sequence is TGTGCCAGCAGTGAGACTCCCAGCTCCTACAATGAGCAGTTCTTC. The chain recombines TRBV2 with TRBJ2-1; D uncertain. Germline V CDR1 and CDR2: SNHLY, FYNNEI. V was cut by 3 bases and J by 0 bases, with 9 bases left in between. This CDR3 is 15 amino acids long. The full variable domain, with the rest looked up from reference TRBV2 and TRBJ2-1, is EPEVTQTPSHQVTQMGQEVILRCVPISNHLYFYWYRQILGQKVEFLVSFYNNEISEKSEIFDDQFSVERPDGSNFTLKIRSTKLEDSAMYFCASSETPSSYNEQFFGPGTRLTVL.

V gene TRBV20-1 combines with J gene TRBJ1-2; D ambiguous. This CDR3 spans 11 amino acids. CDR1 and CDR2 (germline): DFQATT, SNEGSKA (reference sequence). V dropped 3 bases and J dropped 6 bases, with 8 bases sitting between them. CDR3 protein: CSASRENGYTF. Here the CDR3 DNA reads TGCAGTGCTAGTAGGGAGAATGGCTACACCTTC.

The V and J genes are TRBV7-9 and TRBJ2-3; the D gene is possibly TRBD2 (5 bases). Germline CDR1 is SEHNR and CDR2 is FQNEAQ (reference sequence). V gave up 7 bases and J gave up 1 base, with 21 bases separating them. This CDR3 has 17 residues. The CDR3 coding sequence is TGTGCCAGCACCCCGAATGGCCCCGGCGGGCGCACAGATACGCAGTATTTT. It codes for CASTPNGPGGRTDTQYF.

The chain links TRBV30 to TRBJ1-3; no definite D call. CDR3 length equals 13 residues. The V and J ends lost 1 base and 4 bases respectively, with 8 bases between them. Germline V gene lookup returns CDR1 GTSNPN and CDR2 SVGIG (reference sequence). The CDR3 DNA is TGTGCCTGGAGTGGGGTTGCGGGAAACACCATATATTTT. It yields the protein CAWSGVAGNTIYF.

The rearrangement links TRBV6-5 to TRBJ1-2, with 9 bases aligning to TRBD1. Per the germline V gene, CDR1 is MNHEY and CDR2 is SVGAGI. The CDR3 is 15 amino acids. After removal of 2 bases from V and 9 bases from J, the junction contained 10 bases not matched to a gene. The DNA for the CDR3 is TGTGCCAGCAGTTACATGAGGGGACAGGGATTGAGCTACACCTTC. Its translation is CASSYMRGQGLSYTF.

This chain connects TRBV15 to TRBJ1-6; 9 bases are a match to TRBD1. Per the germline V gene, CDR1 is LNHNV and CDR2 is YYDKDF (reference sequence). The V segment lost 3 bases and the J segment 9 bases; nucleotides outside the gene matches: 6. The CDR3 has 15 amino acids. CDR3 sequence (DNA): TGTGCCACCAGCAGGGACCGGGACAGGGTTTCACCCCTCCACTTT. Protein: CATSRDRDRVSPLHF.

The CDR3 DNA reads TGTGCCTGGGGGGCCCATGGTGCCGAGCAGTACTTC. Amino acids: CAWGAHGAEQYF. The chain has TRBV30 and TRBJ2-7, with D maybe TRBD1 (5 bases). V lost 5 bases, J lost 6 bases, and 14 bases lay in between. The CDR3 has 12 residues. The V gene's germline CDR1 is GTSNPN and CDR2 SVGIG (reference sequence).

This chain links TRBV10-3 with TRBJ2-5; 7 positions agree with TRBD1. J gave up 0 bases and V 10 bases, and 8 bases lay outside the gene matches. Germline-derived CDR1 and CDR2 are ENHRY and SYGVKD. The CDR3 runs 14 residues. CDR3 loop: CATTTGTDQETQYF. CDR3 in DNA: TGTGCCACTACTACCGGGACAGACCAAGAGACCCAGTACTTC.

The genes are TRBV10-3 and TRBJ2-3, with D tentatively TRBD2 (6 bases). The germline gives CDR1 ENHRY, CDR2 SYGVKD. V lost 4 bases to trimming and J lost 1 base, with 12 bases between them. This CDR3 contains 15 residues. CDR3 residues: CAISVGASGTDTQYF. DNA for the CDR3: TGTGCCATCAGTGTAGGGGCTAGCGGCACAGATACGCAGTATTTT.

This clone was seen just once. This rearrangement joins TRBV2 to TRBJ2-5; 7 bases are shared with TRBD1. The trim removed 6 bases at V and 1 base at J, leaving 11 bases unmatched. Germline CDR1 and CDR2: SNHLY and FYNNEI. The length of the CDR3 is 16 residues. CDR3 DNA sequence: TGTGCCAGCAGCGAATCCGGACAGGAACTCCAAGAGACCCAGTACTTC. As protein: CASSESGQELQETQYF.

Turning to this clone: In the same sample, other DNA sequences code for this CDR3. The CDR3 DNA follows: TGTGCCTGGAGTGTGAGGGTCATGAACACTGAAGCTTTCTTT. It is translated as CAWSVRVMNTEAFF. V and J are TRBV30 and TRBJ1-1, with no clear D. With 0 bases removed from V and 0 bases from J, the gap between germline ends came to 8 bases. The CDR3 is made up of 14 amino acids. The germline V gene has CDR1 GTSNPN and CDR2 SVGIG (reference sequence).

This sequence joins TRBV18 and TRBJ2-7; D is uncertain. Trimming cost V 5 bases and J 0 bases, with 11 bases left between them. This CDR3 has 14 residues. The V gene's germline CDR1 is KGHSH and CDR2 LQKENI. The CDR3 reads CASSEGATSYEQYF. The CDR3 coding sequence is TGTGCCAGCTCAGAAGGCGCTACCTCCTACGAGCAGTACTTC.

The CDR3 reads CASSLSYTGGYEQYF. The DNA for the CDR3 is TGTGCCAGCAGTTTATCTTATACAGGGGGCTACGAGCAGTACTTC. This sequence joins TRBV27 and TRBJ2-7; 8 bases fit TRBD1. Germline V gene lookup returns CDR1 MNHEY and CDR2 SMNVEV (reference sequence). V was clipped by 0 bases and J by 3 bases; unmatched bases: 4. This CDR3 region has 15 residues.